This T cell receptor beta chain was recovered during a study of T cell responses to AZD1222 COVID-19 vaccine. Clones were read by immunoSEQ multiplex PCR, and TCRdb kept only the in-frame ones, dropping some. The sample carries roughly 140,000 clones, roughly 90% recorded once. Germline V gene lookup returns CDR1 MDHEN and CDR2 SYDVKM. CDR3 length: 14 amino acids. Between the trimmed V and J ends, which lost 6 bases and 7 bases, there was a span of 16 bases. The source material was peripheral blood, sampled 28 days after the second AZD1222 dose. This TCR derives from an adult who received the AZD1222 COVID-19 vaccine. This rearrangement joins TRBV28 to TRBJ1-3; TRBD1 is a possible D gene (6 bases). The CDR3 loop reads CASSTGLGVNTIYF. The DNA for the CDR3 is TGTGCCAGCAGCACAGGGTTAGGGGTCAACACCATATATTTT.